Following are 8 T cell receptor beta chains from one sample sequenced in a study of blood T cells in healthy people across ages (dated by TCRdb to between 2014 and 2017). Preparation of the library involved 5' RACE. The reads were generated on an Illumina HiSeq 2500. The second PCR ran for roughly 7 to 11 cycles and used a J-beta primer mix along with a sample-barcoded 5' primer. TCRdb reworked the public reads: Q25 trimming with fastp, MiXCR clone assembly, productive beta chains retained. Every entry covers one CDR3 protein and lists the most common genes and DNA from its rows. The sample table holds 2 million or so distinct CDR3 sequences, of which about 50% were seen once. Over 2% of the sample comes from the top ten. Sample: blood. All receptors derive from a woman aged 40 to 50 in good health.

The CDR3 loop is CASSFTSGSYNEQYF. The CDR3 DNA reads TGTGCCAGCAGCTTTACTAGCGGGAGTTACAATGAGCAGTACTTC. The V gene is TRBV7-2, the J gene TRBJ2-1, with TRBD2 matching 11 bases. The assigned J gene may be wrong: the sequence end matches TRBJ2-7 better. The CDR3 is 15 residues long. CDR1 SGHTA and CDR2 FQGNSA come from the germline V gene.

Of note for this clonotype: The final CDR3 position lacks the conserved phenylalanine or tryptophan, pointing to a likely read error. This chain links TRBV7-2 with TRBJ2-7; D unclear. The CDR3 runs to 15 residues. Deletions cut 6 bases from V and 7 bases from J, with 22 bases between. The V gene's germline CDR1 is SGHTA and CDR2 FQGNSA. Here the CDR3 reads CASSDGQISYNEQYL. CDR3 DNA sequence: TGTGCCAGCAGTGACGGGCAGATTAGCTACAATGAGCAGTACTTA.

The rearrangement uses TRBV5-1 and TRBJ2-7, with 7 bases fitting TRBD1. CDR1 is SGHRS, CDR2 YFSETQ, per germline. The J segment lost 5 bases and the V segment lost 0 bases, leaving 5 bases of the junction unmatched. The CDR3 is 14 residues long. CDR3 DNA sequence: TGCGCCAGCAGCTTGGCGACAGGGCTGGACGAGCAGTACTTC. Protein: CASSLATGLDEQYF.

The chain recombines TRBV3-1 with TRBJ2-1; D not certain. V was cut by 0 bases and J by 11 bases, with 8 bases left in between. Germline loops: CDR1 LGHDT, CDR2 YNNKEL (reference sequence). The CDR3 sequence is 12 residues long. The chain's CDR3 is CASSQEPLKQFF. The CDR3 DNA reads TGTGCCAGCAGCCAAGAACCCCTGAAGCAGTTCTTC.

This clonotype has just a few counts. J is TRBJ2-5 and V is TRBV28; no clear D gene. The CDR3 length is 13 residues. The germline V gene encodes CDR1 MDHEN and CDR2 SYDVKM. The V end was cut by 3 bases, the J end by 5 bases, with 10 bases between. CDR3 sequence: CASSLGIWETQYF. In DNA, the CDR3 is TGTGCCAGCAGTTTGGGTATTTGGGAGACCCAGTACTTC.

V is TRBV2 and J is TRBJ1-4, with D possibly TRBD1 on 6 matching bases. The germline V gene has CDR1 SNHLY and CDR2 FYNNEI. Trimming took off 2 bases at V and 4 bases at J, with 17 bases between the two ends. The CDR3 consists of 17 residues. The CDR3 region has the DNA TGTGCCAGCAGTGAAAAGCCCTTGGACAGTTTTAATGAAAAACTGTTTTTT. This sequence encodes CASSEKPLDSFNEKLFF. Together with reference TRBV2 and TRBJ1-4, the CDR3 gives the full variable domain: EPEVTQTPSHQVTQMGQEVILRCVPISNHLYFYWYRQILGQKVEFLVSFYNNEISEKSEIFDDQFSVERPDGSNFTLKIRSTKLEDSAMYFCASSEKPLDSFNEKLFFGSGTQLSVL.

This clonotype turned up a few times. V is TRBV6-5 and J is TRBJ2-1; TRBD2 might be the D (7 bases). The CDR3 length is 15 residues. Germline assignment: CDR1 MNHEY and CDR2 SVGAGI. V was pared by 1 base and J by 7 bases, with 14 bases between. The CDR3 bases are TGTGCCAGCAGTTACTGGGGGGGCGAGTTAAATGAGCAGTTCTTC. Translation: CASSYWGGELNEQFF.

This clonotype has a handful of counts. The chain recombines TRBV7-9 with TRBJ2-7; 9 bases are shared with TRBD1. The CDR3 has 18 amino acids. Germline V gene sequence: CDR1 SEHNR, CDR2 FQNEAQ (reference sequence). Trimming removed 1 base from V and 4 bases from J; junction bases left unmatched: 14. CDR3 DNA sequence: TGTGCCAGCAGCTTAGAAGGGCCCGGGACAGGGACTAAATACGAGCAGTACTTC. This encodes CASSLEGPGTGTKYEQYF.